Following are 28 T cell receptor beta chains from one sample sequenced in a study of cytomegalovirus exposure and HLA in healthy donors. PCR was performed using 60 Vbeta and 13 Jbeta primers. Produced via immunoSEQ multiplex PCR; TCRdb's table is partial and in-frame only. The sample yields roughly 150,000 clones, around 75% seen once. The sequenced sample consisted of PBMCs. The receptors shown here come from a male donor in good health and CMV-seronegative.

V gene TRBV7-9 combines with J gene TRBJ2-7, with 10 positions matching TRBD2. The CDR3 consists of 16 residues. V lost 0 bases to trimming and J lost 5 bases; unmatched junction nucleotides: 7. Germline loops: CDR1 SEHNR, CDR2 FQNEAQ (reference sequence). The CDR3 nucleotides are TGTGCCAGCAGCTTAGCTCTAGCGGGAGTTTCGGACGAGCAGTACTTC. This sequence encodes CASSLALAGVSDEQYF.

This chain links TRBV7-2 with TRBJ2-1; the D gene is possibly TRBD2 (5 bases). Germline-derived CDR1 and CDR2 are SGHTA and FQGNSA. The CDR3 totals 15 residues. V shed 5 bases and J shed 0 bases, with 11 bases lying between them. CDR3 protein: CASSRAGSSYNEQFF. The CDR3 DNA reads as TGTGCCAGCAGCCGAGCTGGGAGCTCCTACAATGAGCAGTTCTTC.

The rearrangement uses TRBV19 and TRBJ1-1; D call uncertain. Trimming pared 5 bases from V and 1 base from J, leaving 8 bases between. The germline CDR1 and CDR2 sequences are LNHDA and SQIVND (reference sequence). This CDR3 spans 13 amino acids. The CDR3 protein is CASSGESNTEAFF. The DNA for the CDR3 is TGTGCCAGTAGTGGGGAGTCGAACACTGAAGCTTTCTTT.

The chain couples TRBV6-1 to TRBJ2-1; 8 bases are a match to TRBD2. Germline V gene sequence: CDR1 MNHNS, CDR2 SASEGT. Losses at the gene ends were 1 base for V and 6 bases for J; bases not matched to a gene: 5. The CDR3 is 15 residues long. Here the CDR3 DNA reads TGTGCCAGCAGTGAAGTAGGGACTAGATTCAATGAGCAGTTCTTC. Residues: CASSEVGTRFNEQFF.

The chain is built from TRBV5-8 and TRBJ1-2, with D perhaps matching TRBD1 (5 bases). V was clipped by 5 bases and J by 6 bases, with 11 bases between them. This CDR3 is 12 amino acids long. Germline V gene lookup returns CDR1 SGHTS and CDR2 YDEGEE. CDR3 sequence reads: CASSSGFHGYTF. Here the CDR3 DNA reads TGTGCCAGCAGTTCAGGGTTTCATGGCTACACCTTC.

This sequence joins TRBV6-1 and TRBJ2-3; 8 positions agree with TRBD2. Trimming removed 2 bases from V and 1 base from J; junction bases left unmatched: 2. This CDR3 comprises 15 residues. Per germline, CDR1 MNHNS and CDR2 SASEGT. The CDR3 DNA reads as TGTGCCAGCAGTGAACCCGGGAGGGGCACAGATACGCAGTATTTT. This codes for CASSEPGRGTDTQYF.

This clone was seen a single time. The chain employs TRBV28 and TRBJ1-2, with TRBD1 as a possible D gene (6 bases). Per germline, CDR1 MDHEN and CDR2 SYDVKM. Trimming shortened V by 10 bases and J by 8 bases, and 17 bases separated the two germline ends. The CDR3 has 12 amino acids. In DNA form, the CDR3 reads TGTGCCACGACCGACAGGTCGTGGGGCTACACCTTC. Translating it yields CATTDRSWGYTF.

The chain joins TRBV19 to TRBJ2-7, with TRBD1 identical over 11 bases. CDR1 LNHDA and CDR2 SQIVND come from the germline V gene (reference sequence). The CDR3 covers 14 residues. V dropped 5 bases and J dropped 4; count of bases not matched to a gene: 4. As DNA, the CDR3 is TGTGCCAGTAGTCCTGGGACAGGGGGTTACGAGCAGTACTTC. Encoded protein: CASSPGTGGYEQYF.

The V gene is TRBV4-1, the J gene TRBJ2-7, with 7 bases matching TRBD2. V was clipped by 1 base and J by 4 bases; unmatched bases: 7. CDR1 is MGHRA and CDR2 is YSYEKL in the germline V gene. There are 15 residues in the CDR3. Here the CDR3 reads CASSQVGLVVYEQYF. As DNA, the CDR3 is TGCGCCAGCAGCCAAGTAGGACTAGTTGTTTACGAGCAGTACTTC.

The J gene is TRBJ2-5, the V gene TRBV4-1; 11 bases map to TRBD2. Looked up from germline, CDR1 is MGHRA and CDR2 is YSYEKL. There are 18 residues in the CDR3. Trimming removed 1 base from V and 1 base from J; junction bases left unmatched: 8. CDR3: CASSQVLAGEGAQETQYF. In DNA form, the CDR3 reads TGCGCCAGCAGCCAAGTACTAGCGGGAGAAGGGGCCCAAGAGACCCAGTACTTC.

The gene calls are TRBV18 and TRBJ1-2; D ambiguous. Germline V gene data show CDR1 as KGHSH and CDR2 as LQKENI. V dropped 2 bases and J dropped 8 bases, with 15 bases sitting between them. The CDR3 spans 14 residues. CDR3 DNA: TGTGCCAGCTCACCATTGCGGGATCACCCAGGCTACACCTTC. Translation gives CASSPLRDHPGYTF.

This sequence joins TRBV15 and TRBJ1-1, with D perhaps matching TRBD1 (5 bases). CDR3 length equals 13 residues. V dropped 5 bases and J dropped 5 bases, with 12 bases sitting between them. Germline CDR1 is LNHNV and CDR2 is YYDKDF (reference sequence). CDR3 in DNA: TGTGCCACCAGCTCAGGGTTGGGAACTGAAGCTTTCTTT. The encoded protein is CATSSGLGTEAFF.

The chain employs TRBV5-1 and TRBJ1-6; TRBD1 matches at 8 bases. Germline-derived CDR1 and CDR2 are SGHRS and YFSETQ. J gave up 7 bases and V 4 bases, and 4 bases lay outside the gene matches. The CDR3 runs to 14 residues. The CDR3 nucleotides read TGCGCCAGCAGCCGGGACAGGAGGAATTCACCCCTCCACTTT. This encodes CASSRDRRNSPLHF.

This clone has a handful of counts. V and J are TRBV2 and TRBJ2-7; D is unresolved. Germline V gives CDR1 SNHLY, CDR2 FYNNEI. The CDR3 extends over 12 amino acids. Trimming removed 1 base at V and 8 bases at J, with 9 bases between. The CDR3 loop reads CASSEVVGKQYF. For the CDR3, the DNA is TGTGCCAGCAGTGAAGTGGTTGGCAAGCAGTACTTC.

The rearrangement joins TRBV7-6 to TRBJ2-5; the D gene is possibly TRBD1 (5 bases). The CDR3 totals 14 residues. Deletions cut 4 bases from V and 0 bases from J, with 9 bases between. Germline V gene sequence: CDR1 SGHVS, CDR2 FNYEAQ. CDR3 coding DNA: TGTGCCAGCAGCTCGACAGCGTACCAAGAGACCCAGTACTTC. It is translated as CASSSTAYQETQYF.

The chain uses TRBV5-1 and TRBJ1-3, with D unclear. Between the trimmed V and J ends, which lost 4 bases and 0 bases, there was a span of 8 bases. The CDR3 consists of 14 residues. Germline V gene lookup returns CDR1 SGHRS and CDR2 YFSETQ. The CDR3 coding sequence is TGCGCCAGCAGCGCAGAGGGCTCTGGAAACACCATATATTTT. It specifies CASSAEGSGNTIYF.

V is TRBV5-1 and J is TRBJ1-4; the D gene is possibly TRBD1 (5 bases). The germline V gene has CDR1 SGHRS and CDR2 YFSETQ. Trimming removed 0 bases at V and 8 bases at J, with 14 bases between. The CDR3 contains 15 residues. CDR3 DNA sequence: TGCGCCAGCAGCTTGGGGCCCAGGGATGGCGAAAAACTGTTTTTT. It translates to CASSLGPRDGEKLFF.

The genes are TRBV6-1 and TRBJ1-2; 7 bases agree with TRBD1. Germline V gene data show CDR1 as MNHNS and CDR2 as SASEGT. V dropped 3 bases and J dropped 0; count of bases not matched to a gene: 4. The CDR3 has 15 amino acids. Here the CDR3 DNA reads TGTGCCAGCAGTGATTGGACAGGACCTAACTATGGCTACACCTTC. The encoded protein is CASSDWTGPNYGYTF.

This clone has just a few counts. The CDR3 region is CASSLLREQFF. The CDR3 DNA is TGTGCCAGCAGCTTGTTGCGGGAGCAGTTCTTC. The chain links TRBV5-6 to TRBJ2-1; D is undetermined. V lost 1 base and J 10 bases, leaving 6 bases between the germline ends. Germline V lookup: CDR1 SGHDT, CDR2 YYEEEE. This CDR3 is built from 11 residues.

This chain's CDR3 is CAWSSGSYGYTF. The CDR3, as DNA: TGTGCCTGGAGTTCGGGAAGCTATGGCTACACCTTC. This chain links TRBV30 with TRBJ1-2; no clear D. Per the germline V gene, CDR1 is GTSNPN and CDR2 is SVGIG (reference sequence). Trimming left V 2 bases short and J 4 bases short, with 8 bases between. The CDR3 loop spans 12 amino acids.

V gene TRBV5-4 combines with J gene TRBJ2-1; D possibly corresponds to TRBD1 (5 bases). Germline values: CDR1 SGHNT, CDR2 YYREEE (reference sequence). V lost 1 base and J 2 bases, leaving 10 bases between the germline ends. This CDR3 region has 15 residues. CDR3 DNA sequence: TGTGCCAGCAGCTTGAAGGACAAGGCCTACAATGAGCAGTTCTTC. Its protein product is CASSLKDKAYNEQFF.

The chain links TRBV4-1 to TRBJ1-2; TRBD1 is a possible D gene (5 bases). This CDR3 has 13 amino acids. With 1 base removed from V and 8 bases from J, the gap between germline ends came to 11 bases. Germline CDR1 MGHRA, CDR2 YSYEKL. CDR3 nucleotides: TGCGCCAGCAGCCAAGTTGCGGGGGAAGGCTACACCTTC. Translation: CASSQVAGEGYTF.

The chain joins TRBV11-3 to TRBJ2-1; 9 bases map to TRBD2. Germline lookup yields CDR1 SGHNT and CDR2 YENEEA. V lost 4 bases and J lost 3; bases outside the gene matches: 4. The CDR3 runs 15 residues. The CDR3 DNA sequence: TGTGCCAGCAGCTATAGCGGGAGTGGCTACAATGAGCAGTTCTTC. This codes for CASSYSGSGYNEQFF.

The chain carries TRBV5-4 and TRBJ2-6; 11 bases map to TRBD1. V gave up 3 bases and J gave up 4 bases; unmatched junction bases: 9. Germline V lookup: CDR1 SGHNT, CDR2 YYREEE (reference sequence). The CDR3 covers 18 residues. The CDR3 sequence is CASSSEWDRGAGANVLTF. Here the CDR3 DNA reads TGTGCCAGCAGCTCCGAGTGGGACAGGGGGGCAGGGGCCAACGTCCTGACTTTC.

This clone has just one count. The chain carries TRBV5-1 and TRBJ2-7; D is undetermined. CDR1 SGHRS and CDR2 YFSETQ come from the germline V gene. Trimming removed 0 bases from V and 2 bases from J, with 12 bases in between. The CDR3 totals 15 residues. The CDR3 region has the DNA TGCGCCAGCAGCTTGGGGAGCAGTTTAACCTACGAGCAGTACTTC. It yields the protein CASSLGSSLTYEQYF.

The V gene is TRBV10-3, the J gene TRBJ2-5, with D tentatively TRBD1 (5 bases). The length of the CDR3 is 14 residues. Per germline, CDR1 ENHRY and CDR2 SYGVKD. V was shortened by 0 bases and J by 4 bases, with 9 bases between the two germline ends. This CDR3 is CAISESRVGETQYF. CDR3 DNA sequence: TGTGCCATCAGTGAGTCCAGGGTAGGAGAGACCCAGTACTTC.

This chain joins TRBV28 and TRBJ2-5; D gene uncertain. V was clipped by 3 bases and J by 5 bases, with 4 bases between them. The germline gives CDR1 MDHEN, CDR2 SYDVKM. The CDR3 is 11 amino acids. The CDR3 DNA sequence: TGTGCCAGCAGTTTGCGGGAGACCCAGTACTTC. It is translated as CASSLRETQYF. Looking up the rest from reference TRBV28 and TRBJ2-5 gives the full variable domain: DVKVTQSSRYLVKRTGEKVFLECVQDMDHENMFWYRQDPGLGLRLIYFSYDVKMKEKGDIPEGYSVSREKKERFSLILESASTNQTSMYLCASSLRETQYFGPGTRLLVL.

V gene TRBV15 combines with J gene TRBJ1-2; possibly TRBD1 for D (5 bases). V was pared by 0 bases and J by 4 bases, with 15 bases between. The CDR3 has 16 amino acids. From germline, CDR1 is LNHNV and CDR2 YYDKDF (reference sequence). The CDR3 region is CATSRDPRQGSYGYTF. As DNA, the CDR3 is TGTGCCACCAGCAGAGATCCACGGCAGGGATCCTATGGCTACACCTTC.